One TCR beta chain is described in this entry. The sample has other DNA sequences that encode this CDR3 too. Original handling: Reference gene primer amplification gave estimated nucleated cell counts. The repertoire was sequenced with immunoSEQ multiplex PCR; TCRdb's copy has only in-frame clones and lacks some. Clone size and the V and J calls come from that table; the DNA yielded D and trimming. The table has approximately 200,000 clones, around 86% seen once. There are 12 residues in the CDR3. The V gene's germline CDR1 is SEHNR and CDR2 FQNEAQ (reference sequence). Trimming removed 4 bases at V and 7 bases at J, with 8 bases between. This sample is part of a study of blood T cell repertoires in COVID-19. Study as a whole: The United States, Italy and Spain were the sources of the acute and convalescent COVID-19 samples. PBMCs, B-cell-depleted T cells, or T cells were the source of the cDNA or gDNA that made up the material.

The chain joins TRBV7-9 to TRBJ1-5; D call uncertain. This clonotype originated in a man aged 45-65 years with acute or convalescent COVID-19. Sequencing was performed on peripheral blood. The CDR3 region has the DNA TGTGCCAGCAGCTCCGGAGGGCAGCCCCAGCATTTT. Amino acids: CASSSGGQPQHF.